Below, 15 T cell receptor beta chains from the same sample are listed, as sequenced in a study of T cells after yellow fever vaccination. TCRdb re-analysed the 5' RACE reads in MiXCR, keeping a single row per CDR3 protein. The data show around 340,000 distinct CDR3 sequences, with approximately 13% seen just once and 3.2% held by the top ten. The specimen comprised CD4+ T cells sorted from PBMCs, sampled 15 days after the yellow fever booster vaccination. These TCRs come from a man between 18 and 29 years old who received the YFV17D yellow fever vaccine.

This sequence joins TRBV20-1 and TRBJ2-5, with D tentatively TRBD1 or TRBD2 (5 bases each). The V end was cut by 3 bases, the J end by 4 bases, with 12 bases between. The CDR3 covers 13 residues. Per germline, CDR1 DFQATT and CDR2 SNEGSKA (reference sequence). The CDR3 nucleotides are TGCAGTGCTAGGCCCCCAGGGAGAGAGACCCAGTACTTC. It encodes CSARPPGRETQYF.

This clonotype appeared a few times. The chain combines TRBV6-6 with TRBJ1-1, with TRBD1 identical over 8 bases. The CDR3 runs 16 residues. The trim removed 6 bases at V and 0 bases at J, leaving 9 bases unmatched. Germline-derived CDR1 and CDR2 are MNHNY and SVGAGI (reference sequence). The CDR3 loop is CASRLGQGFVNTEAFF. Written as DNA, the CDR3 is TGTGCCAGCAGACTCGGACAGGGCTTTGTGAACACTGAAGCTTTCTTT.

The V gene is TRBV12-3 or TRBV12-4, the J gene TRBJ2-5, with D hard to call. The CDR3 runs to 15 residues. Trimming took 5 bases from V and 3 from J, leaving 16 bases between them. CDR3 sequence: CASSPNRNNKETQYF. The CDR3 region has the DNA TGTGCCAGCAGTCCCAACCGGAACAATAAAGAGACCCAGTACTTC.

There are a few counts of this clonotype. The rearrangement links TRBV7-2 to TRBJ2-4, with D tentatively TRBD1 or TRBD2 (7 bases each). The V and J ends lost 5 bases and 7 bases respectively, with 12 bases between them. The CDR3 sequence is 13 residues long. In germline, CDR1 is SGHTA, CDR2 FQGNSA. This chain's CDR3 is CASSRAGQNIQYF. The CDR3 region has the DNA TGTGCCAGCAGCCGAGCGGGACAGAACATTCAGTACTTC.

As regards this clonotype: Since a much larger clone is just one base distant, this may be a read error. In DNA form, the CDR3 reads TGTGCCAGCAGCGCAGGGTATCGGGACACCGGGGAGCTGTTTTTT. It yields the protein CASSAGYRDTGELFF. The chain joins TRBV9 to TRBJ2-2; D possibly corresponds to TRBD1 (5 bases). Germline CDR1 is SGDLS and CDR2 is YYNGEE. The V gene lost 3 bases and the J gene lost 3 bases, with 12 bases spanning the gap. The CDR3 consists of 15 residues.

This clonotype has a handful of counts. The CDR3 region has the DNA TGTGCCAGTAGAAAGGAGGGTGCGTCAGATACGCAGTATTTT. This translates into CASRKEGASDTQYF. The chain recombines TRBV19 with TRBJ2-3; D is perhaps TRBD2 (6 bases). Germline V gene sequence: CDR1 LNHDA, CDR2 SQIVND (reference sequence). V gave up 6 bases and J gave up 4 bases, with 14 bases separating them. The CDR3 spans 14 residues.

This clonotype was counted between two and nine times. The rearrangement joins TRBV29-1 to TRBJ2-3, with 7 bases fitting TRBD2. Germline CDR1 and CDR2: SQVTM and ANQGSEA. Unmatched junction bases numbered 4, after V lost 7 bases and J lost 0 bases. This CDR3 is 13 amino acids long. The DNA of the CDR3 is TGCAGCGGTACTAGCGATAGCACAGATACGCAGTATTTT. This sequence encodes CSGTSDSTDTQYF.

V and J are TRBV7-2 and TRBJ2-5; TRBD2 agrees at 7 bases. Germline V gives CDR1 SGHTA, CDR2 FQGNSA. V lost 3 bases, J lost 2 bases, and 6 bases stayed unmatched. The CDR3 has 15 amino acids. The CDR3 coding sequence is TGTGCCAGCAGCTTTAATGGGGGGGGGCAAGAGACCCAGTACTTC. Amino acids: CASSFNGGGQETQYF.

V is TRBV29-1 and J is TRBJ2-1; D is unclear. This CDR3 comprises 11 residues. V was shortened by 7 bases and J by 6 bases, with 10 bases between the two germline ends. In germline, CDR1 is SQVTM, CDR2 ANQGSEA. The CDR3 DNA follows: TGCAGCGCCCTTCAGAGCAATGAGCAGTTCTTC. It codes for CSALQSNEQFF.

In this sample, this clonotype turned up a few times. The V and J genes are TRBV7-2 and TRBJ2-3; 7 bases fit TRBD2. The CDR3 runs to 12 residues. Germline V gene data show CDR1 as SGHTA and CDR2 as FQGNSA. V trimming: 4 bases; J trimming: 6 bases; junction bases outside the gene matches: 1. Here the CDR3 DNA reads TGTGCCAGCAGCTGGGAGGGCGATACGCAGTATTTT. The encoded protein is CASSWEGDTQYF.

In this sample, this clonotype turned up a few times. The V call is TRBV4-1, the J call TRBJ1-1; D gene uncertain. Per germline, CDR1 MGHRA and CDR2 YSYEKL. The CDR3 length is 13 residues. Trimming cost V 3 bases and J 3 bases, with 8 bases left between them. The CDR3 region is CASSHRLDTEAFF. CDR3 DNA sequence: TGCGCCAGCAGCCACAGACTGGACACTGAAGCTTTCTTT.

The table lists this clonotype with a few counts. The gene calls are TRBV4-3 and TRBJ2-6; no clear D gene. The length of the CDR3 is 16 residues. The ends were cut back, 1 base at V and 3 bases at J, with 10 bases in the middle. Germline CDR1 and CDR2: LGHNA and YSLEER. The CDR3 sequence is CASSQVGIGGANVLTF. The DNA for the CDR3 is TGCGCCAGCAGCCAAGTCGGTATTGGTGGGGCCAACGTCCTGACTTTC.

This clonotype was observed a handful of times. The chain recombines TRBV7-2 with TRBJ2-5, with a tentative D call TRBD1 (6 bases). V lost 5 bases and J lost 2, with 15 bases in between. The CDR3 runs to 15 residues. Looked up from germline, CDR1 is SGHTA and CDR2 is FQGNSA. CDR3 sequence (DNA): TGTGCCAGCAGCCAAGGGGGACACGGACAAGAGACCCAGTACTTC. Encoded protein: CASSQGGHGQETQYF.

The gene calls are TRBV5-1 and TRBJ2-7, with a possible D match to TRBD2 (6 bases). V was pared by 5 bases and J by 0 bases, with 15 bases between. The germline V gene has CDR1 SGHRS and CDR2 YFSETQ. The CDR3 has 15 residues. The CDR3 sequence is CASSPGGASSYEQYF. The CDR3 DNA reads TGCGCCAGCAGTCCCGGCGGGGCGAGCTCCTACGAGCAGTACTTC.

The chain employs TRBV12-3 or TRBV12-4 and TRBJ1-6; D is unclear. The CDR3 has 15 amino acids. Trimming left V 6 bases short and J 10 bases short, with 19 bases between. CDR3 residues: CASSQQSGFGSPLHF. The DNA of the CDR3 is TGTGCCAGCAGCCAACAGTCCGGGTTTGGGTCACCCCTCCACTTT.